The 23 T cell receptor beta chains reported below all come from one sample, sequenced in a study of regulatory T cells in long-lasting Graves disease. The authors built TCR beta libraries using iRepertoire HTBI primers and Arm-PCR of CDR3 regions. Each CDR3 protein is one row after TCRdb ran MiXCR on the multiplex PCR reads. Among about 470,000 distinct CDR3 sequences listed, around 14% were seen once. The time point is: newly diagnosed GD, antithyroid drugs for less than 3 months. After RNA was extracted from PBMCs, the TCR library was made from it. The sample also formed part of further work on T cells in Graves' hyperthyroidism and ophthalmopathy.

The sequencing here drew on peripheral blood mononuclear cells (PBMCs), taken at new diagnosis, from a patient treated with antithyroid drugs. The receptors were gathered from a woman in her twenties or thirties with Graves disease.

This clonotype was seen ten or more times. The chain joins TRBV20-1 to TRBJ2-5; D not resolved. Trimming stripped 4 bases from V and 2 bases from J, with 8 bases between. Germline loops: CDR1 DFQATT, CDR2 SNEGSKA (reference sequence). The CDR3 length is 12 residues. For the CDR3, the DNA is TGCAGTGCTAAGCTAATACAAGAGACCCAGTACTTC. The encoded protein is CSAKLIQETQYF.

In this sample, this clonotype turned up many times. The chain has TRBV12-3 or TRBV12-4 and TRBJ2-1; 9 bases map to TRBD2. The J segment lost 8 bases and the V segment lost 6 bases, leaving 11 bases of the junction unmatched. The CDR3 runs to 15 residues. The CDR3 is CASRLLAGGTDEQFF. DNA of the CDR3: TGTGCCAGCAGACTACTAGCGGGTGGTACGGATGAGCAGTTCTTC.

V and J are TRBV5-1 and TRBJ2-4, with D perhaps TRBD2 (6 bases). CDR3 size: 14 residues. In germline, CDR1 is SGHRS, CDR2 YFSETQ. V gave up 4 bases and J gave up 3 bases, with 11 bases separating them. The CDR3, as DNA: TGCGCCAGCAGCGGGGGACTTAACAAAAACATTCAGTACTTC. It yields the protein CASSGGLNKNIQYF.

This clonotype was seen more than once but under ten times. The chain has TRBV12-5 and TRBJ1-2; 9 bases align to TRBD1. Germline V CDR1 and CDR2: LGHNT, FRNRAP. Losses at the gene ends were 1 base for V and 6 bases for J; bases not matched to a gene: 12. This CDR3 spans 17 amino acids. CDR3 coding DNA: TGTGCTAGTGGTTTGGGGACAGGGGCTAACCTTAGGAATGGCTACACCTTC. Its translation is CASGLGTGANLRNGYTF.

This clonotype was picked up many times. V usage is TRBV3-1 and J usage is TRBJ2-3; 8 bases are a match to TRBD1. Germline values: CDR1 LGHDT, CDR2 YNNKEL (reference sequence). The CDR3 runs 17 residues. After removal of 4 bases from V and 1 base from J, the junction contained 10 bases not matched to a gene. The CDR3 loop is CASSLTWTGMRTDTQYF. CDR3 coding DNA: TGTGCCAGCAGCCTTACGTGGACAGGGATGCGCACAGATACGCAGTATTTT.

The chain recombines TRBV29-1 with TRBJ1-2; D may be TRBD1 (6 bases). The CDR3 consists of 18 residues. V lost 5 bases and J 1 base, leaving 26 bases between the germline ends. Germline CDR1 reads SQVTM; CDR2 reads ANQGSEA. As DNA, the CDR3 is TGCAGCGTTCTTTTTCCCGGACAGACCGATAATGTTAACTATGGCTACACCTTC. Encoded protein: CSVLFPGQTDNVNYGYTF.

This clonotype was counted between two and nine times. The genes are TRBV5-8 and TRBJ2-1; D is possibly TRBD1 (6 bases). V gave up 4 bases and J gave up 5 bases, with 10 bases separating them. Germline CDR1 SGHTS, CDR2 YDEGEE. CDR3 length: 13 residues. The CDR3 loop reads CASSLYRDNEQFF. The CDR3 DNA sequence: TGTGCCAGCAGCCTCTACAGGGACAATGAGCAGTTCTTC.

The chain combines TRBV27 with TRBJ1-6, with 7 bases identical to TRBD1. V shed 0 bases, J shed 7 bases, and the junction held 3 bases outside the gene matches. This CDR3 is built from 15 residues. Germline CDR1 MNHEY, CDR2 SMNVEV (reference sequence). The CDR3 loop reads CASSLSAGGNSPLHF. In nucleotides, the CDR3 is TGTGCCAGCAGTTTATCGGCAGGGGGGAATTCACCCCTCCACTTT.

This clonotype was observed many times. Here the CDR3 DNA reads TGTGCCAGCAGTCAAGACAGGGGGCATGGCTACACCTTC. Its protein is CASSQDRGHGYTF. This chain joins TRBV28 and TRBJ1-2, with 10 bases that match TRBD1. The germline V gene encodes CDR1 MDHEN and CDR2 SYDVKM. V dropped 5 bases and J dropped 6; count of bases not matched to a gene: 3. The CDR3 is made up of 13 amino acids.

This clonotype was recorded many times. One end of the junction does not line up with germline, which may come from a read error. This CDR3 is CATSDYTGAFF. DNA of the CDR3: TGTGCCACCAGTGATTACACTGGAGCTTTCTTT. This chain connects TRBV24-1 to TRBJ1-1; D is unresolved. Germline lookup yields CDR1 KGHDR and CDR2 SFDVKD. The CDR3 is 11 residues long.

This clonotype has a count of ten or more. V usage is TRBV11-2 and J usage is TRBJ2-5; 8 nucleotides agree with TRBD2. The germline V gene encodes CDR1 SGHAT and CDR2 FQNNGV. Germline trimming cut 5 bases from V and 3 bases from J; bases unmatched to any gene: 8. CDR3 length equals 15 residues. The CDR3 spells CASSPGGAGKETQYF. The CDR3 DNA is TGTGCCAGCAGCCCGGGAGGGGCAGGAAAAGAGACCCAGTACTTC.

The sample holds a few counts of this clonotype. V is TRBV18 and J is TRBJ2-2, with TRBD1 identical over 7 bases. CDR1 and CDR2 (germline): KGHSH, LQKENI. This CDR3 comprises 17 residues. Germline trimming cut 3 bases from V and 2 bases from J; bases unmatched to any gene: 9. The CDR3, as DNA: TGTGCCAGCTCACCGTCAGGGACAGCCTTAAACACCGGGGAGCTGTTTTTT. This codes for CASSPSGTALNTGELFF.

This clonotype was detected only a few times. V gene TRBV7-9 combines with J gene TRBJ2-5; the D gene is possibly TRBD1 (5 bases). This CDR3 spans 13 amino acids. Germline values: CDR1 SEHNR, CDR2 FQNEAQ (reference sequence). V was pared by 5 bases and J by 9 bases, with 16 bases between. CDR3 sequence (DNA): TGTGCCAGCAGCAGGGGCGACCCCAAGTCCCAGTACTTC. Amino acids: CASSRGDPKSQYF.

V and J are TRBV12-3 or TRBV12-4 and TRBJ2-5; D may be TRBD2 (6 bases). The DNA end favors TRBJ2-7, so the J call may be wrong. The CDR3 runs 15 residues. The CDR3 coding sequence is TGTGCCAGCAGTAAATCTAGCGAGGGGTCCTACGAGCAGTACTTC. Its translation: CASSKSSEGSYEQYF.

This chain connects TRBV20-1 to TRBJ2-3, with 8 positions matching TRBD2. The CDR3 runs to 13 residues. The germline gives CDR1 DFQATT, CDR2 SNEGSKA (reference sequence). The V gene end was trimmed by 4 bases and the J gene end by 4 bases; junction bases not matched to a gene: 4. The chain's CDR3 is CSATGRAPDTQYF. CDR3 bases: TGCAGTGCTACCGGGAGGGCCCCAGATACGCAGTATTTT.

This clonotype was seen a few times. This chain links TRBV24-1 with TRBJ1-2; D perhaps matches TRBD1 (5 bases). V lost 4 bases to trimming and J lost 8 bases, with 19 bases between them. Germline CDR1 and CDR2: KGHDR and SFDVKD. The CDR3 has 15 amino acids. CDR3 amino acids: CATSDPGRQTGGYTF. The CDR3 DNA reads TGTGCCACCAGTGACCCGGGACGGCAGACGGGGGGCTACACCTTC.

This clonotype was seen a handful of times. CDR3 residues: CASSTKPGPGKDTQYF. DNA of the CDR3: TGTGCCAGTAGTACAAAACCGGGCCCCGGGAAAGATACGCAGTATTTT. The chain is built from TRBV19 and TRBJ2-3, with TRBD2 as a possible D gene (5 bases). This CDR3 contains 16 residues. Trimming removed 4 bases from V and 5 bases from J, with 19 bases in between. The germline V gene has CDR1 LNHDA and CDR2 SQIVND (reference sequence).

This clonotype has a handful of counts. Given a much more abundant clone one base away, this may be a read error. Because the CDR3 is missing its conserved closing phenylalanine or tryptophan, this is likely a read error. The chain combines TRBV20-1 with TRBJ2-3; 13 bases are shared with TRBD2. The V and J ends lost 4 bases and 7 bases, in that order; junction bases with no gene match: 11. The germline gives CDR1 DFQATT, CDR2 SNEGSKA (reference sequence). This CDR3 spans 16 amino acids. The CDR3: CSATTSRTSGRNTQYI. CDR3 coding DNA: TGCAGTGCTACAACCTCACGGACTAGCGGGAGAAATACGCAGTATATT.

This clonotype was picked up many times. J is TRBJ1-4 and V is TRBV10-1, with D tentatively TRBD1 (6 bases). This CDR3 spans 11 amino acids. Trimming removed 8 bases at V and 6 bases at J, with 7 bases between. CDR1 is WNHNN, CDR2 SYGVQD, per germline (reference sequence). The CDR3 is CASRTDEKLFF. CDR3 nucleotides: TGCGCCAGCCGGACAGATGAAAAACTGTTTTTT.

The V call is TRBV15, the J call TRBJ2-2; the D gene could be TRBD1 or TRBD2 (5 bases each). The CDR3 sequence is 15 residues long. Germline assignment: CDR1 LNHNV and CDR2 YYDKDF (reference sequence). Trimming pared 1 base from V and 2 bases from J, leaving 8 bases between. The CDR3 DNA is TGTGCCACCAGCAGAGGCAGGGACAACACCGGGGAGCTGTTTTTT. This sequence encodes CATSRGRDNTGELFF. Using reference TRBV15 and TRBJ2-2 for the parts outside the CDR3, the full variable domain is DAMVIQNPRYQVTQFGKPVTLSCSQTLNHNVMYWYQQKSSQAPKLLFHYYDKDFNNEADTPDNFQSRRPNTSFCFLDIRSPGLGDTAMYLCATSRGRDNTGELFFGEGSRLTVL.

This clonotype was counted at least ten times. The chain is built from TRBV11-2 and TRBJ2-5, with 7 bases aligning to TRBD2. Germline V CDR1 and CDR2: SGHAT, FQNNGV. Trimming took 3 bases from V and 5 from J; bases not matched to a gene: 9. CDR3 size: 15 residues. Written as DNA, the CDR3 is TGTGCCAGCAGCTTGAATAGCGGGCTTGGGGAGACCCAGTACTTC. It specifies CASSLNSGLGETQYF.

This clonotype appeared many times. The rearrangement links TRBV12-3 or TRBV12-4 to TRBJ2-1, with TRBD2 identical over 7 bases. CDR3 length equals 14 residues. V lost 6 bases, J lost 6 bases, and 8 bases stayed unmatched. This CDR3 reads CASRTSAHANEQFF. As DNA, the CDR3 is TGTGCCAGCAGAACTAGCGCCCACGCCAATGAGCAGTTCTTC.

V gene TRBV19 combines with J gene TRBJ1-2; D perhaps matches TRBD1 (6 bases). CDR3 size: 14 residues. Germline CDR1 and CDR2: LNHDA and SQIVND (reference sequence). V lost 2 bases, J lost 4 bases, and 11 bases lay in between. CDR3 nucleotides: TGTGCCAGTAGTATATTGCAGGGGACCTATGGCTACACCTTC. This sequence encodes CASSILQGTYGYTF.